These T cell receptor beta chains were read from a single sample in a study of blood T cell repertoires in COVID-19. Using immunoSEQ multiplex PCR, the repertoire was profiled, and TCRdb retains in-frame clones only, with some absent. The repertoire consists of about 230,000 clones, with nearly 85% occurring once and the leading ten covering about 1.3%. The specimen sequenced was peripheral blood. Receptor source: a woman aged 30 to 39 with COVID-19, enrolled during active disease. Both conserved end residues are trimmed from each CDR3. The D gene is left open where the match is weak.

d_gene,v_gene,j_gene,CDR3aa
TRBD2,TRBV18,TRBJ2-7,ASSTYGSAGTSGNEQY
NA,TRBV11-2,TRBJ2-5,ASSSGPGGQETQY
TRBD1,TRBV7-9,TRBJ1-3,ASSYGQGAKGNTIY
NA,TRBV20-1,TRBJ1-5,SASYGEDQPQH
TRBD1,TRBV6-6,TRBJ1-5,ASSRDRADQPQH
TRBD2,TRBV29-1,TRBJ2-7,SVGSGEDGEQY
NA,TRBV5-4,TRBJ2-1,ASSLAKGGDNEQF
NA,TRBV7-2,TRBJ1-4,ASSLRLSGRWEKLF
NA,TRBV14,TRBJ2-2,ASSQRVGELF
NA,TRBV7-2,TRBJ1-1,ASSLGAANTEAF
TRBD1,TRBV9,TRBJ2-7,ASSVEGQGNYEQY
NA,TRBV3-1/TRBV3-2,TRBJ1-5,ASSQDQGWNQPQH
TRBD1,TRBV5-4,TRBJ2-2,ASSFAGGAANTGELF
NA,TRBV6-2/TRBV6-3,TRBJ1-1,ASSYSLGSTEAF
TRBD2,TRBV6-2/TRBV6-3,TRBJ2-5,ASSYVRRSSGGAGKTQY
NA,TRBV10-3,TRBJ1-1,AIRQGGNTEAF
NA,TRBV18,TRBJ1-1,ASSPYGESEAF
TRBD1,TRBV27,TRBJ1-2,ASSLQRGPLYGYT
NA,TRBV7-3,TRBJ2-3,ASSFSGTGDTQY
TRBD2,TRBV6-2/TRBV6-3,TRBJ2-7,ASSYSQREDNEQY
TRBD2,TRBV7-2,TRBJ2-5,ASSRGGTETQY
TRBD1,TRBV28,TRBJ1-4,ASSFWGQTNEKLF
NA,TRBV5-4,TRBJ1-1,ASSYDIENTEAF
NA,TRBV6-5,TRBJ1-6,ASSSRNYNSPLH
TRBD1,TRBV28,TRBJ2-7,ASRGHKGQDYEQY
TRBD2,TRBV6-5,TRBJ2-3,ASSQRLALDTQY
TRBD1,TRBV2,TRBJ2-5,ASIGTAQETQY
TRBD2,TRBV5-6,TRBJ2-1,ASSRRAGVGGEQF
TRBD2,TRBV4-1,TRBJ2-1,ASSQIGTKVYNEQF
NA,TRBV3-1/TRBV3-2,TRBJ2-1,ASSQEIASSYNEQF
TRBD2,TRBV29-1,TRBJ2-1,SVEDPASGGTSYNEQF
NA,TRBV5-1,TRBJ2-1,ASSLGTYSGDEQF
NA,TRBV21-1,TRBJ1-1,ASSNSGTGPMNTEAF
NA,TRBV7-9,TRBJ2-7,ASSSPEGQTYEQY
TRBD1,TRBV6-5,TRBJ2-5,ASSNPGQGSETQY
TRBD1,TRBV9,TRBJ2-1,ASKGQGNEQF
TRBD1,TRBV10-3,TRBJ1-1,AISPRGTGGGNTEAF
TRBD1,TRBV11-3,TRBJ1-1,ASSVGQGNTEAF
TRBD1,TRBV5-1,TRBJ1-1,ASGTDATEAF
NA,TRBV5-4,TRBJ2-1,ASSLGGNPYNEQF
TRBD1,TRBV30,TRBJ1-5,AWSRDRPNQPQH
NA,TRBV4-1,TRBJ1-2,ASSQEGARPTSYGYT
NA,TRBV29-1,TRBJ1-1,SVEFSGTEAF
NA,TRBV7-2,TRBJ2-7,ASSPVTRAYEQY